The clone carrying this T cell receptor (beta chain) was seen just once. Its antigen is not identified. This CDR3 has 16 residues. The ends lost 0 bases at V and 9 bases at J; junction bases unmatched: 7. Germline V gene sequence: CDR1 SGHRS, CDR2 YFSETQ. The data were taken from a study of brain T cells in children with intractable seizures. Study outcomes and limitations: Pre- and post-surgery blood differed in depth, so pre-surgery absences may be undersampling.

The time point was: blood from clinic visit 5 months post-surgery; TSC patient then seizure free. Produced via immunoSEQ multiplex PCR; TCRdb's table is partial and in-frame only. The sample holds about 340,000 clones, over 90% seen once. The chain joins TRBV5-1 to TRBJ2-2; TRBD1 matches 11 bases. This receptor was identified in a boy in the first two years of life with tuberous sclerosis and intractable seizures. This specimen was peripheral blood, taken less than 6 months after surgery. This CDR3 reads CASSLGGQGASRELFF. The CDR3 nucleotides are TGCGCCAGCAGCTTGGGAGGACAGGGGGCGTCCAGGGAGCTGTTTTTT.